This T cell receptor (beta chain) was profiled in a study of control samples from healthy donors and cancer patients (dated by TCRdb to the early 2020s). Of note for this clone: Its antigen remains unidentified. Qualities for individual bases were not recorded, and no much larger clone is one base off.

The library was produced with the immunoSEQ multiplex PCR assay. TCRdb retrieved this table from immuneACCESS and kept in-frame rearrangements only. Not all clones are present; in checked studies, unresolved V genes account for under half, and no reason is known for the remainder. The sample includes around 170,000 clones, with about 90% observed a single time. The ten largest clones take up around 5% of the sample. V is reduced by 3 bases and J by 5 bases, leaving a spacing of 13 bases between them. CDR1 and CDR2 are drawn from the germline V gene: SGHVS, FQNEAQ. The CDR3 runs 14 residues from the cysteine to the phenylalanine. Solely the CDR3 DNA is kept, with 42 bases framed from the first base.

Sequencing input: blood. The source is a woman aged 25-40 years in good health. The chain employs TRBV7-8 and TRBJ2-5; no D segment can be confidently identified. The nucleotide sequence reads TGTGCCAGCAGCTTCCTTAGGTTGTTCGAGACCCAGTACTTC. This yields the protein CASSFLRLFETQYF.